The 10 T cell receptor beta chains below were found in one sample sequenced in a study of blood T cell repertoires in COVID-19. Generated by immunoSEQ multiplex PCR, the TCRdb table keeps only in-frame clones and is missing some. The sample lists 300,000 to 450,000 clones, approximately 89% seen once, with roughly 3.9% in the top ten. The sequencing sample was made of peripheral blood. The receptors shown here come from a woman in her sixties with COVID-19, enrolled during active disease.

The chain is built from TRBV19 and TRBJ1-5, with D perhaps TRBD1 (5 bases). CDR3 length: 15 amino acids. Germline V gene data show CDR1 as LNHDA and CDR2 as SQIVND (reference sequence). Trimming pared 4 bases from V and 1 base from J, leaving 11 bases between. CDR3 nucleotides: TGTGCCAGTAGTAAAGGGCAGGGAAGCAATCAGCCCCAGCATTTT. As protein: CASSKGQGSNQPQHF.

This clone was picked up one time. The CDR3 spells CASSPRTSGDNEQFF. The CDR3, as DNA: TGTGCCAGCTCACCACGGACTAGCGGGGACAATGAGCAGTTCTTC. The chain uses TRBV18 and TRBJ2-1; 12 positions match TRBD2. Trimming cost V 1 base and J 5 bases; bases outside gene matches: 0. The CDR3 loop spans 15 amino acids. Per the germline V gene, CDR1 is KGHSH and CDR2 is LQKENI.

The genes are TRBV5-1 and TRBJ2-2; 7 nucleotides align to TRBD2. Germline values: CDR1 SGHRS, CDR2 YFSETQ. This CDR3 region has 16 residues. V lost 4 bases to trimming and J lost 5 bases; unmatched junction nucleotides: 11. Here the CDR3 DNA reads TGCGCCAGCAGCCTCGGTACTAGCGTGGTGACCGGGGAGCTGTTTTTT. Translated: CASSLGTSVVTGELFF.

The chain combines TRBV6-2 or TRBV6-3 with TRBJ2-7, with D possibly TRBD2 on 5 matching bases. V lost 2 bases and J lost 2, with 13 bases in between. There are 15 residues in the CDR3. The germline gives CDR1 MNHEY, CDR2 SVGEGT. CDR3 loop: CASSYAGRHAYEQYF. The CDR3 bases are TGTGCCAGCAGTTACGCGGGCAGGCACGCCTACGAGCAGTACTTC.

CDR3 residues: CASSPDPGTGSDTQYF. CDR3 coding DNA: TGTGCCAGCAGCCCCGATCCGGGGACAGGGTCAGATACGCAGTATTTT. The chain couples TRBV9 to TRBJ2-3; TRBD1 aligns across 9 bases. Germline CDR1 and CDR2: SGDLS and YYNGEE. CDR3 length equals 16 residues. V lost 4 bases and J lost 4; bases outside the gene matches: 10.

Remarks on this clone: Relative to the germline gene, one junction end is altered; a read error may explain this. The rearrangement links TRBV5-4 to TRBJ1-4; TRBD1 matches at 8 bases. This CDR3 is 14 amino acids long. Germline V lookup: CDR1 SGHNT, CDR2 YYREEE (reference sequence). This CDR3 is CASSLDRADEKLFF. The CDR3 nucleotides read TGTGCCAGCAGTTTGGACAGGGCCGACGAAAAACTGTTTTTT. Variable domain in full (rest from reference TRBV5-4 and TRBJ1-4): ETGVTQSPTHLIKTRGQQVTLRCSSQSGHNTVSWYQQALGQGPQFIFQYYREEENGRGNFPPRFSGLQFPNYSSELNVNALELDDSALYLCASSLDRADEKLFFGSGTQLSVL.

This clone occurred a few times. This sample also contains other DNA sequences that code for the same CDR3. The chain has TRBV5-1 and TRBJ2-7; 7 positions agree with TRBD1. The CDR3 runs 12 residues. CDR1 and CDR2 (germline): SGHRS, YFSETQ. V shed 8 bases and J 6 bases; nucleotides not matched to a gene: 8. CDR3 amino acids: CASRTGSGEQYF. In nucleotides, the CDR3 is TGCGCCAGTCGGACAGGCTCCGGCGAGCAGTACTTC.

The CDR3 region is CASRPAGIYNEQFF. The CDR3 DNA reads TGTGCCAGCCGGCCAGCGGGGATTTACAATGAGCAGTTCTTC. This chain links TRBV19 with TRBJ2-1, with 7 bases identical to TRBD2. V lost 9 bases, J lost 4 bases, and 9 bases stayed unmatched. In germline, CDR1 is LNHDA, CDR2 SQIVND (reference sequence). The CDR3 totals 14 residues. The variable domain in full, completed from reference TRBV19 and TRBJ2-1, reads DGGITQSPKYLFRKEGQNVTLSCEQNLNHDAMYWYRQDPGQGLRLIYYSQIVNDFQKGDIAEGYSVSREKKESFPLTVTSAQKNPTAFYLCASRPAGIYNEQFFGPGTRLTVL.

This rearrangement joins TRBV6-5 to TRBJ2-3; D is perhaps TRBD1 (5 bases). The CDR3 runs to 15 residues. V lost 0 bases, J lost 6 bases, and 13 bases lay in between. The germline V gene encodes CDR1 MNHEY and CDR2 SVGAGI. Written as DNA, the CDR3 is TGTGCCAGCAGTTACTCGGGGCTAGTGTTGGATACGCAGTATTTT. Encoded protein: CASSYSGLVLDTQYF.

This clone was counted a few times. The gene calls are TRBV10-1 and TRBJ2-5; tentative D call: TRBD1 (5 bases). The CDR3 totals 16 residues. Germline V gives CDR1 WNHNN, CDR2 SYGVQD (reference sequence). Trimming stripped 8 bases from V and 4 bases from J, with 23 bases between. The CDR3 nucleotides read TGCGCCAGCCTCTTCGATCAGGGTTGTGGAAGAGAGACCCAGTACTTC. Protein product: CASLFDQGCGRETQYF.